This T cell receptor beta chain originates from a study of blood T cell repertoires in COVID-19. Study overall: Acute and convalescent COVID-19 specimens originated in the United States, Italy and Spain. PBMCs, B-cell-depleted T cells, or T cells were the source of the cDNA or gDNA that made up the material.

Germline loops: CDR1 PRHDT, CDR2 FYEKMQ (reference sequence). The CDR3 is 16 residues long. J gave up 0 bases and V 5 bases, and 4 bases lay outside the gene matches. Authors' data handling: Reference gene primer amplification gave nucleated cell count estimates. The method was immunoSEQ multiplex PCR; TCRdb's version includes in-frame clones alone and lacks a portion of them. The DNA gave D and trimming, while V, J and clone size come from that table. The profile shows under 200,000 clones, under 85% of them singletons. This clonotype was sampled from a man between 60 and 75 years old with active or convalescent COVID-19. The specimen sequenced was peripheral blood. The chain links TRBV13 to TRBJ2-1, with TRBD2 matching 10 bases. The CDR3 DNA sequence: TGTGCCAGCAGCCCAAAGCGGGAGGGCTCCTACAATGAGCAGTTCTTC. The encoded protein is CASSPKREGSYNEQFF.